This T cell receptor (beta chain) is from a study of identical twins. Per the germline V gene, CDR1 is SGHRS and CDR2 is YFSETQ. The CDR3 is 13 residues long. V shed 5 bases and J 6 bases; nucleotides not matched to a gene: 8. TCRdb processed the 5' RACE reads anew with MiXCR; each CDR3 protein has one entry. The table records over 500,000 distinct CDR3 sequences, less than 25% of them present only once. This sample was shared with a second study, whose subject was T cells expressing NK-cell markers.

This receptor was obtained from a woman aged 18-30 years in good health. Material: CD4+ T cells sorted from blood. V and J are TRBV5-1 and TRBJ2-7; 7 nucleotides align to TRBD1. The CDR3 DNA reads TGCGCCAGCAGGGGGGACAGCGGTGGCGAGCAGTACTTC. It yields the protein CASRGDSGGEQYF.